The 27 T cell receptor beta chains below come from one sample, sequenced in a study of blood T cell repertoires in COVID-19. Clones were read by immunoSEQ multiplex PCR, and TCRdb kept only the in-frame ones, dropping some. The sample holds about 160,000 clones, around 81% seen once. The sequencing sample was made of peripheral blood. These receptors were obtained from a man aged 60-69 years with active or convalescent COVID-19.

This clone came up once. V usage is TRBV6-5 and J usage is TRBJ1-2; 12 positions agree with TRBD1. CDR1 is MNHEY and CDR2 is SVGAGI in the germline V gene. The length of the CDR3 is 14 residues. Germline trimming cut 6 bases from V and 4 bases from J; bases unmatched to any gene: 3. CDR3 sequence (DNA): TGTGCCAGCAGGGGGGGACAGGGGGCCTATGGCTACACCTTC. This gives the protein CASRGGQGAYGYTF.

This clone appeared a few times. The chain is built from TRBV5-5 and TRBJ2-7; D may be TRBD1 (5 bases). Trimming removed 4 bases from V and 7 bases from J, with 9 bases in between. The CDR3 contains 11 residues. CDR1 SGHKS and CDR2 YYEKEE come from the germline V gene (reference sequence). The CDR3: CASSAWTEQYF. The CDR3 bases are TGTGCCAGCAGCGCCTGGACAGAGCAGTACTTC.

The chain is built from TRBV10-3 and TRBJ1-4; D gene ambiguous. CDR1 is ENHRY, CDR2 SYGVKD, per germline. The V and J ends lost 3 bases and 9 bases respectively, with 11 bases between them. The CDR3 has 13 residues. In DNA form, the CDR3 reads TGTGCCATCAGTGACGGCGGGCTCCAAAAACTGTTTTTT. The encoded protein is CAISDGGLQKLFF.

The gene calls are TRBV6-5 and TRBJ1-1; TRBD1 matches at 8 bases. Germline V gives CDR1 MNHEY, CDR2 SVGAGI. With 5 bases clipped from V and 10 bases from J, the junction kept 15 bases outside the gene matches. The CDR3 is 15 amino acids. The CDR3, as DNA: TGTGCCAGCAGTCTACCGGGACAGGAGACAGGCAGAGCTTTCTTT. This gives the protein CASSLPGQETGRAFF.

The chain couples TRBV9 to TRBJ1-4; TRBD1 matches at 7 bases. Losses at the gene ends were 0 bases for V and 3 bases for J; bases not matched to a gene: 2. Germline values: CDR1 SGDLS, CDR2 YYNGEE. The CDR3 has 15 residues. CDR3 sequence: CASSVGQGANEKLFF. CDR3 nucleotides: TGTGCCAGCAGCGTAGGGCAGGGGGCTAATGAAAAACTGTTTTTT.

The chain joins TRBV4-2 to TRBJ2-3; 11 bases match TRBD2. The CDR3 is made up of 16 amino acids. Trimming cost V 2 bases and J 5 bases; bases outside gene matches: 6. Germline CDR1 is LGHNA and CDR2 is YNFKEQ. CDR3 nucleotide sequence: TGTGCCAGCAGCCAAACTAGCGGGGGACAGCAAGATACGCAGTATTTT. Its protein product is CASSQTSGGQQDTQYF.

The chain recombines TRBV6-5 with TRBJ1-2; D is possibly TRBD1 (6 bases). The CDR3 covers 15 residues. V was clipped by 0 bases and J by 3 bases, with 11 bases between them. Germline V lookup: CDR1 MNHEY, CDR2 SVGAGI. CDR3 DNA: TGTGCCAGCAGTTACTCGGACAGCCGGTACTATGGCTACACCTTC. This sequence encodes CASSYSDSRYYGYTF.

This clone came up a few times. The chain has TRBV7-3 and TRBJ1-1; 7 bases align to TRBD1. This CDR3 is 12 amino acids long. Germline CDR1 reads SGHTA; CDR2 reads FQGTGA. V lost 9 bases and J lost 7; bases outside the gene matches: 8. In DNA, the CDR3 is TGTGCCAGTAACGGGACAGCCTATGAAGCTTTCTTT. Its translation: CASNGTAYEAFF.

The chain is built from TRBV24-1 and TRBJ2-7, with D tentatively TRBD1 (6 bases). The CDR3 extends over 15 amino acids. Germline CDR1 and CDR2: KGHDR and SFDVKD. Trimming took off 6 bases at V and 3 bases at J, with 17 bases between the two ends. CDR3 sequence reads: CATSRGRGTYYEQYF. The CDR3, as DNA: TGTGCCACCAGTCGGGGCAGGGGAACATACTACGAGCAGTACTTC.

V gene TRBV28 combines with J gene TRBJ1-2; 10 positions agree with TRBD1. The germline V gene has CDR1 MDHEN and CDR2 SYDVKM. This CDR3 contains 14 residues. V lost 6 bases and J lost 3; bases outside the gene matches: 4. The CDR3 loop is CASRGQGGHYGYTF. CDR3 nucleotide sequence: TGTGCCAGCAGAGGACAGGGGGGGCACTATGGCTACACCTTC.

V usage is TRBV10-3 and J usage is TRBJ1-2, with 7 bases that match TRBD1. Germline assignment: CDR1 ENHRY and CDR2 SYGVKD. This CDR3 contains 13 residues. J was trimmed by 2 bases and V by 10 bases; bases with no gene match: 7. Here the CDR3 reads CATPGQQNYGYTF. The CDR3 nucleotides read TGTGCCACCCCGGGACAGCAGAACTATGGCTACACCTTC.

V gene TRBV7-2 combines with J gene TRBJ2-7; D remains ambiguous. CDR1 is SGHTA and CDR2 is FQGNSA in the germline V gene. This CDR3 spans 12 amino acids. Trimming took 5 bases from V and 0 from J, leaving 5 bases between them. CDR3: CASSRYSYEQYF. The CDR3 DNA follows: TGTGCCAGCAGCCGCTACTCCTACGAGCAGTACTTC.

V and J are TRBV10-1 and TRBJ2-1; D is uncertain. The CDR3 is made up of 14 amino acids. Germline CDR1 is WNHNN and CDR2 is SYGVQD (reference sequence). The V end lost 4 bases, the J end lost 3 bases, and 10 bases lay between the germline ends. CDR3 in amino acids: CASSGSRYYNEQFF. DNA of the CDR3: TGCGCCAGCAGTGGTTCCAGGTACTACAATGAGCAGTTCTTC.

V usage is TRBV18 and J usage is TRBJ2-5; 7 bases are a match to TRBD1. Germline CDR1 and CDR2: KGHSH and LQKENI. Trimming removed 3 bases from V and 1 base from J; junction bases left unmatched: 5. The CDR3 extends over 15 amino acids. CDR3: CASSPRRDSQETQYF. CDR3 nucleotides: TGTGCCAGCTCACCTCGCCGGGACAGCCAAGAGACCCAGTACTTC.

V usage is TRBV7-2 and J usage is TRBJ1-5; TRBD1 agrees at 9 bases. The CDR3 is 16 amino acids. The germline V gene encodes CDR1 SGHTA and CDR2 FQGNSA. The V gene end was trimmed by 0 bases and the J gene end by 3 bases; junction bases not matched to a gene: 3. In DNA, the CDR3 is TGTGCCAGCAGCTTAGCACAGGGGGCGGTCAATCAGCCCCAGCATTTT. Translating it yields CASSLAQGAVNQPQHF.

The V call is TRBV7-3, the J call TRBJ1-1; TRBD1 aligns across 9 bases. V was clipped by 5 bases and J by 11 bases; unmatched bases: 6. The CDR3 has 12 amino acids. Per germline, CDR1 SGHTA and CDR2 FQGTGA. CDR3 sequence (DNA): TGTGCCAGCAGCGCTTACAGGGGGCCGGCTTTCTTT. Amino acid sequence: CASSAYRGPAFF.

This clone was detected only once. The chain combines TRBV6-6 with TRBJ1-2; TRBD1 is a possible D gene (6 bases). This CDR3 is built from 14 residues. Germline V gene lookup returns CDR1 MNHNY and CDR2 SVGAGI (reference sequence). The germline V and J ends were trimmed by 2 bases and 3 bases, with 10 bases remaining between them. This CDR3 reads CASSYGGADYGYTF. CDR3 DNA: TGTGCCAGCAGTTACGGGGGGGCTGACTATGGCTACACCTTC.

The CDR3 is CASNSPGGGVYGYTF. DNA for the CDR3: TGTGCCAGCAATTCACCAGGGGGTGGAGTCTATGGCTACACCTTC. The genes are TRBV28 and TRBJ1-2; 7 bases line up with TRBD1. CDR1 and CDR2 (germline): MDHEN, SYDVKM. The CDR3 covers 15 residues. V shed 7 bases, J shed 4 bases, and the junction held 12 bases outside the gene matches.

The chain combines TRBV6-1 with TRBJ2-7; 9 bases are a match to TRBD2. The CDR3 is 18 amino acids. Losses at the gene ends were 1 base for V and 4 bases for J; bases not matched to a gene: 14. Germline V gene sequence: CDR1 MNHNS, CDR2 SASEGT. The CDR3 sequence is CASSEGMGKAGGRYEQYF. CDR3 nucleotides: TGTGCCAGCAGTGAAGGGATGGGGAAAGCGGGAGGTCGGTACGAGCAGTACTTC.

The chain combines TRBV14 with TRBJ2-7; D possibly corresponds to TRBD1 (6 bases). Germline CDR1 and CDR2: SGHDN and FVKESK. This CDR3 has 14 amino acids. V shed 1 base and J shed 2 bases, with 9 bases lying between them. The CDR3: CASSQGQATYEQYF. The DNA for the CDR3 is TGTGCCAGCAGCCAAGGACAGGCCACCTACGAGCAGTACTTC.

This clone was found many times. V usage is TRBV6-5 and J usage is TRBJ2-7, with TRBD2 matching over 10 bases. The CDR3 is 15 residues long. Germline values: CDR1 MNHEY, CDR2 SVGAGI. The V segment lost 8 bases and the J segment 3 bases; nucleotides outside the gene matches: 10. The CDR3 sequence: CASGGSGRAVYEQYF. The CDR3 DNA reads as TGTGCCAGCGGAGGGAGCGGGAGGGCCGTCTACGAGCAGTACTTC.

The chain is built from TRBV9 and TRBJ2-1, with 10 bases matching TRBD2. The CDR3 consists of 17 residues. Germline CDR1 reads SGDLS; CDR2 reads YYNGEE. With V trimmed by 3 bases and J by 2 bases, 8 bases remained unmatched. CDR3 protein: CASSADLSGGAYNEQFF. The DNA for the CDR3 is TGTGCCAGCAGCGCTGACCTAAGCGGGGGGGCCTACAATGAGCAGTTCTTC.

The CDR3 DNA reads as TGTGCCAGCAGTAATCCGGGACTAGCCGCAGATACGCAGTATTTT. Translation gives CASSNPGLAADTQYF. The chain uses TRBV2 and TRBJ2-3; 9 bases agree with TRBD2. The CDR3 has 15 amino acids. V shed 5 bases and J 4 bases; nucleotides not matched to a gene: 7. Germline lookup yields CDR1 SNHLY and CDR2 FYNNEI.

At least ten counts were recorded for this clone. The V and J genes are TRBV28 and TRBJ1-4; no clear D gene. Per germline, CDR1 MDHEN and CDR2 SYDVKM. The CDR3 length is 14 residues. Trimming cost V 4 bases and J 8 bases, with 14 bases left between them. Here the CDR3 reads CASSSSGIGEKLFF. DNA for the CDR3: TGTGCCAGCAGTTCCAGCGGCATAGGAGAAAAACTGTTTTTT.

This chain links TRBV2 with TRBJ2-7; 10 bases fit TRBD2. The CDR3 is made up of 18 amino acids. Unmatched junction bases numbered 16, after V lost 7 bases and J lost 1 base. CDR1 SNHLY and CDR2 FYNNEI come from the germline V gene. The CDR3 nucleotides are TGTGCCAGCATCGGTAGTGGCCTAGCGGGAGACAGGTCCTACGAGCAGTACTTC. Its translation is CASIGSGLAGDRSYEQYF.

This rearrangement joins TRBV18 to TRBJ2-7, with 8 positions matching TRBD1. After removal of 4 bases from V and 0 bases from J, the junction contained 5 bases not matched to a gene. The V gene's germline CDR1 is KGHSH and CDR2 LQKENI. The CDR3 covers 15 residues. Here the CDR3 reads CASSLGQGSSYEQYF. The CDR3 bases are TGTGCCAGCTCACTTGGACAGGGTAGCTCCTACGAGCAGTACTTC.

CDR3 residues: CAICREPREQYF. The CDR3 coding sequence is TGTGCCATTTGTCGGGAGCCACGCGAGCAGTACTTC. The chain employs TRBV21-1 and TRBJ2-7; the table's TRBD2 call for D was not verified on the DNA. TRBV21-1 is deemed a pseudogene. The CDR3 totals 12 residues.